Below are 3 T cell receptor beta chains sequenced from a single sample in a study of regulatory T cells in long-lasting Graves disease. Arm-PCR of CDR3 regions with iRepertoire HTBI primers generated TCR beta libraries. TCRdb processed the multiplex PCR reads anew with MiXCR; each CDR3 protein has one entry. The sample includes 400,000 to 650,000 distinct CDR3 sequences, about 16% of them seen just once. Time point reported: newly diagnosed GD, antithyroid drugs for less than 3 months. PBMC RNA was the source of the TCR library. These data also featured in a second study, about T cells in Graves' hyperthyroidism and ophthalmopathy.

The starting material was peripheral blood mononuclear cells (PBMCs), obtained at new diagnosis, from a patient treated with antithyroid drugs. The receptors stem from a woman aged 35-60 years with Graves disease.

This rearrangement joins TRBV20-1 to TRBJ2-7, with a weak D call TRBD2 (6 bases). The CDR3 is 13 residues long. From germline, CDR1 is DFQATT and CDR2 SNEGSKA (reference sequence). V lost 2 bases to trimming and J lost 0 bases, with 8 bases between them. CDR3 sequence (DNA): TGCAGTGCTAGACGGGGGAACTCCTACGAGCAGTACTTC. It is translated as CSARRGNSYEQYF.

This clonotype was recorded a few times. Being one base from a much bigger clone, this may be a read error. The CDR3 nucleotides read TGTGCCAGCAGCCAATCAGGGGGGAAAGAGACCCAGTTCTTC. This gives the protein CASSQSGGKETQFF. This chain links TRBV3-1 with TRBJ2-5; D is perhaps TRBD1 (7 bases). Near its end, the DNA agrees better with TRBJ2-1, so the J call may be wrong. This CDR3 comprises 14 residues. The germline CDR1 and CDR2 sequences are LGHDT and YNNKEL (reference sequence).

CDR3 DNA sequence: TGTGCCAGCAGCCGGGGCTCAGGAGTTACAGATACGCAGTATTTT. This gives the protein CASSRGSGVTDTQYF. V is TRBV3-1 and J is TRBJ2-3; possible D gene TRBD1, 5 bases. The CDR3 totals 15 residues. Trimming cost V 4 bases and J 3 bases, with 14 bases left between them. Germline CDR1 reads LGHDT; CDR2 reads YNNKEL (reference sequence).